The rows below give T cell receptor beta chains drawn from one sample of a study of Ad26.COV2.S vaccination and SARS-CoV-2 variants. Assay: immunoSEQ multiplex PCR; the TCRdb copy retains only in-frame clones and omits some. This sample has about 400,000 clones, with approximately 83% found just once. Material: peripheral blood, obtained in a trial of Ad26.COV2.S vaccine versus placebo. The source of these receptors is a person between 18 and 60 years old who received the Ad26.COV2.S COVID-19 vaccine or a placebo. Each CDR3 is given with its conserved first and last residue. The order of the fields is V gene, J gene, D gene, clone size, CDR3 protein, CDR3 DNA. A D gene is named only where the DNA matches it firmly. Clone size is not always given. Where it is, it says once, few, many or a class for expanded clones.

v_call: TRBV7-9
j_call: TRBJ2-7
d_call: .
clone_size: once
cdr3_aa: CASSSTREAYEQYF
cdr3_nt: TGTGCCAGCAGCTCCACCAGGGAGGCCTACGAGCAGTACTTC

v_call: TRBV29-1
j_call: TRBJ1-1
d_call: .
clone_size: .
cdr3_aa: CSVEDGVQLNTEAFF
cdr3_nt: TGCAGCGTTGAAGATGGAGTACAGCTGAACACTGAAGCTTTCTTT

v_call: TRBV5-8
j_call: TRBJ1-1
d_call: TRBD1
clone_size: once
cdr3_aa: CASSQDRGTEAFF
cdr3_nt: TGTGCCAGCAGCCAGGACAGGGGAACTGAAGCTTTCTTT

v_call: TRBV19
j_call: TRBJ2-7
d_call: .
clone_size: .
cdr3_aa: CASSIEKGVRSYEQYF
cdr3_nt: TGTGCCAGTAGTATAGAAAAGGGCGTACGGTCCTACGAGCAGTACTTC

v_call: TRBV6-2/TRBV6-3
j_call: TRBJ1-1
d_call: .
clone_size: .
cdr3_aa: CASSYSDPVEAFF
cdr3_nt: TGTGCCAGCAGTTACTCTGACCCTGTGGAGGCTTTCTTT

v_call: TRBV28
j_call: TRBJ2-1
d_call: .
clone_size: once
cdr3_aa: CVHGRSANEQFF
cdr3_nt: TGTGTACACGGACGGTCGGCCAATGAGCAGTTCTTC

v_call: TRBV12-3/TRBV12-4
j_call: TRBJ2-5
d_call: .
clone_size: .
cdr3_aa: CASRTLDGRKYF
cdr3_nt: TGTGCCAGCAGAACACTGGACGGACGAAAGTACTTC

v_call: TRBV6-2/TRBV6-3
j_call: TRBJ1-1
d_call: .
clone_size: .
cdr3_aa: CASSYPLGPEAFF
cdr3_nt: TGTGCCAGCAGTTACCCTTTGGGGCCTGAAGCTTTCTTT

v_call: TRBV19
j_call: TRBJ1-1
d_call: .
clone_size: .
cdr3_aa: CASSIDPGANTEAFF
cdr3_nt: TGTGCCAGTAGTATAGATCCAGGGGCGAACACTGAAGCTTTCTTT

v_call: TRBV4-3
j_call: TRBJ1-5
d_call: .
clone_size: .
cdr3_aa: CASSQEFRGLWGGLQHF
cdr3_nt: TGCGCCAGCAGCCAAGAGTTCAGGGGACTTTGGGGGGGGCTCCAGCATTTT

v_call: TRBV7-2
j_call: TRBJ1-6
d_call: .
clone_size: .
cdr3_aa: CASSLWNSPLHF
cdr3_nt: TGTGCCAGCAGCCTATGGAATTCACCCCTCCACTTT

v_call: TRBV7-3
j_call: TRBJ1-5
d_call: .
clone_size: .
cdr3_aa: CASSSPGQPQHF
cdr3_nt: TGTGCCAGCAGCTCCCCGGGACAGCCCCAGCATTTT

v_call: TRBV7-9
j_call: TRBJ1-1
d_call: .
clone_size: .
cdr3_aa: CASRPSNEAFF
cdr3_nt: TGTGCCAGCAGACCCTCGAATGAAGCTTTCTTT